This entry lists 27 T cell receptor beta chains sequenced from one sample in a study of blood T cell repertoires in COVID-19 (dated by TCRdb to 2018 to 2020). Preparation of the library involved the immunoSEQ multiplex PCR assay. This immuneACCESS table, as held by TCRdb, lists in-frame sequences with V and J called but not all clones. Of the missing ones, under half trace to an unresolved V gene in checked studies; the others have no known cause. For this sample the table gives fewer than 350,000 clones, of which about 85% were detected only once. Of the sample, 2% to 3% is held by the ten largest clones. Sequencing input: PBMCs or T cells enriched from blood (not recorded which). The source of these receptors is a woman between 45 and 60 years old who had recovered from COVID-19.

With respect to this clone: A junction end diverges from the germline sequence, so it may reflect a read error. The V call is TRBV3-1 (or the pseudogene TRBV3-2), the J call TRBJ1-2; TRBD1 matches at 10 bases. The CDR3 extends over 15 amino acids. Germline assignment: CDR1 LGHDT and CDR2 YNNKEL (reference sequence). CDR3 loop: CASRGQGFENYGYTF. The CDR3 DNA reads TGTGCTAGCAGGGGACAGGGGTTCGAAAACTATGGCTACACCTTC.

This clone appeared a few times. The rearrangement links TRBV4-1 to TRBJ2-5; 12 bases match TRBD1. CDR3 size: 17 residues. CDR1 and CDR2 (germline): MGHRA, YSYEKL. With V trimmed by 0 bases and J by 5 bases, 7 bases remained unmatched. The CDR3: CASSQDLGQGAPETQYF. CDR3 in DNA: TGCGCCAGCAGCCAAGATTTGGGACAGGGGGCGCCGGAGACCCAGTACTTC.

DNA for the CDR3: TGCGCCAGTTCCAGGGGAACTGAAGCTTTCTTT. Encoded protein: CASSRGTEAFF. V is TRBV5-1 and J is TRBJ1-1, with TRBD1 as a possible D gene (6 bases). The V end was cut by 8 bases, the J end by 5 bases, with 10 bases between. The CDR3 has 11 amino acids. Per the germline V gene, CDR1 is SGHRS and CDR2 is YFSETQ. Drawing the rest from reference TRBV5-1 and TRBJ1-1, the complete variable domain is KAGVTQTPRYLIKTRGQQVTLSCSPISGHRSVSWYQQTPGQGLQFLFEYFSETQRNKGNFPGRFSGRQFSNSRSEMNVSTLELGDSALYLCASSRGTEAFFGQGTRLTVV.

The V call is TRBV7-2, the J call TRBJ2-7, with a possible D match to TRBD2 (6 bases). Germline CDR1 reads SGHTA; CDR2 reads FQGNSA. This CDR3 is 15 amino acids long. Trimming stripped 1 base from V and 5 bases from J, with 15 bases between. CDR3 DNA sequence: TGTGCCAGCAGCTTAGAAGTCAGGAGGGTACACGAGCAGTACTTC. Amino acid sequence: CASSLEVRRVHEQYF.

In this sample, this clone turned up a few times. This rearrangement joins TRBV6-1 to TRBJ1-2; perhaps TRBD1 as D (6 bases). The CDR3 consists of 13 residues. With 1 base removed from V and 6 bases from J, the gap between germline ends came to 9 bases. Germline CDR1 MNHNS, CDR2 SASEGT. The CDR3 DNA is TGTGCCAGCAGTGAAGAATCAGGGGATGGCTACACCTTC. Protein product: CASSEESGDGYTF.

This chain uses TRBV11-2 with TRBJ1-2; 8 bases are a match to TRBD1. Germline V gives CDR1 SGHAT, CDR2 FQNNGV. The trim removed 4 bases at V and 8 bases at J, leaving 9 bases unmatched. The CDR3 loop spans 14 amino acids. The CDR3 is CASSSIQGAGGYTF. DNA for the CDR3: TGTGCCAGCAGCTCGATTCAGGGGGCGGGAGGCTACACCTTC.

In this sample, this clone turned up once. V gene TRBV5-1 combines with J gene TRBJ1-1, with 9 bases fitting TRBD1. Unmatched junction bases numbered 8, after V lost 5 bases and J lost 3 bases. The CDR3 has 15 residues. The germline V gene encodes CDR1 SGHRS and CDR2 YFSETQ. CDR3 in amino acids: CASSSFGTGHTEAFF. DNA for the CDR3: TGCGCCAGCAGTTCCTTCGGGACAGGGCACACTGAAGCTTTCTTT.

V gene TRBV19 combines with J gene TRBJ2-7; 7 bases align to TRBD1. Trimming at V came to 3 bases and at J to 3 bases, leaving 5 bases not matched to a gene. Germline-derived CDR1 and CDR2 are LNHDA and SQIVND (reference sequence). This CDR3 is built from 14 residues. The CDR3 region is CASSIGTVNYEQYF. CDR3 bases: TGTGCCAGTAGTATTGGGACAGTTAACTACGAGCAGTACTTC.

The rearrangement joins TRBV28 to TRBJ1-1, with unresolved D. CDR1 is MDHEN, CDR2 SYDVKM, per germline. Trimming pared 5 bases from V and 4 bases from J, leaving 14 bases between. The CDR3 totals 14 residues. CDR3 in DNA: TGTGCCAGCAGTCCGGGGAACGTGGGCACTGAAGCTTTCTTT. Translated: CASSPGNVGTEAFF.

This clone came up once. The V and J genes are TRBV3-1 (or the pseudogene TRBV3-2) and TRBJ1-1; unclear D gene. The CDR3 has 15 residues. Per the germline V gene, CDR1 is LGHDT and CDR2 is YNNKEL (reference sequence). Trimming cost V 4 bases and J 2 bases, with 14 bases left between them. CDR3 sequence reads: CASSRYFQFNTEAFF. CDR3 sequence (DNA): TGTGCCAGCAGCCGGTATTTCCAGTTTAACACTGAAGCTTTCTTT.

This clone was seen just once. This chain uses TRBV14 with TRBJ1-2, with D uncertain. The CDR3 is 15 residues long. Germline V CDR1 and CDR2: SGHDN, FVKESK. The ends were cut back, 0 bases at V and 1 base at J, with 9 bases in the middle. The CDR3 is CASSQDLQSNYGYTF. The CDR3 DNA sequence: TGTGCCAGCAGCCAAGATCTACAGAGTAACTATGGCTACACCTTC. The full variable domain, with the rest looked up from reference TRBV14 and TRBJ1-2, is EAGVTQFPSHSVIEKGQTVTLRCDPISGHDNLYWYRRVMGKEIKFLLHFVKESKQDESGMPNNRFLAERTGGTYSTLKVQPAELEDSGVYFCASSQDLQSNYGYTFGSGTRLTVV.

The rearrangement uses TRBV5-1 and TRBJ2-7, with TRBD2 matching 7 bases. This CDR3 is built from 12 residues. J lost 5 bases, V lost 3 bases, and 2 bases had no gene match. The germline gives CDR1 SGHRS, CDR2 YFSETQ. CDR3 in amino acids: CASSWAGDEQYF. The CDR3 coding sequence is TGCGCCAGCAGCTGGGCGGGGGACGAGCAGTACTTC.

The chain has TRBV14 and TRBJ1-2; TRBD1 agrees at 9 bases. The CDR3 extends over 15 amino acids. Germline V gene lookup returns CDR1 SGHDN and CDR2 FVKESK. The ends lost 1 base at V and 5 bases at J; junction bases unmatched: 5. In nucleotides, the CDR3 is TGTGCCAGCAGCCAAGCACACGGACAGGGGTATGGCTACACCTTC. Translated: CASSQAHGQGYGYTF.

This chain connects TRBV12-3 or TRBV12-4 to TRBJ1-2, with D hard to call. The CDR3 loop spans 13 amino acids. The ends were cut back, 5 bases at V and 1 base at J, with 8 bases in the middle. The DNA for the CDR3 is TGTGCCAGCAGTCTTCGCGATAACTATGGCTACACCTTC. Protein: CASSLRDNYGYTF.

The chain links TRBV3-1 (or the pseudogene TRBV3-2) to TRBJ1-3, with D perhaps TRBD1 (6 bases). V lost 6 bases, J lost 3 bases, and 15 bases lay in between. The CDR3 totals 15 residues. Germline V gives CDR1 LGHDT, CDR2 YNNKEL (reference sequence). The CDR3 loop is CASSSQGLRGNTIYF. CDR3 DNA sequence: TGTGCCAGCAGTTCCCAGGGGCTGCGTGGAAACACCATATATTTT.

The chain uses TRBV7-9 and TRBJ2-1, with 10 nucleotides matching TRBD1. CDR3 length: 18 residues. Germline trimming cut 0 bases from V and 4 bases from J; bases unmatched to any gene: 9. Germline V lookup: CDR1 SEHNR, CDR2 FQNEAQ (reference sequence). CDR3 protein: CASSLARMGQGTYNEQFF. CDR3 bases: TGTGCCAGCAGCTTAGCGCGGATGGGACAGGGGACTTACAATGAGCAGTTCTTC.

This sequence joins TRBV7-2 and TRBJ2-5; 8 bases match TRBD1. The CDR3 has 15 amino acids. CDR1 SGHTA and CDR2 FQGNSA come from the germline V gene. The ends lost 0 bases at V and 5 bases at J; junction bases unmatched: 5. The CDR3 coding sequence is TGTGCCAGCAGCTTAGCAATAACAGGGGGGGAGACCCAGTACTTC. Translating it yields CASSLAITGGETQYF.

V is TRBV5-4 and J is TRBJ2-3; D may be TRBD2 (5 bases). Trimming pared 4 bases from V and 6 bases from J, leaving 18 bases between. Germline V CDR1 and CDR2: SGHNT, YYREEE (reference sequence). The CDR3 sequence is 15 residues long. DNA for the CDR3: TGTGCCAGCAGCACAGAAACTAGGGATCGGGATACGCAGTATTTT. Amino acid sequence: CASSTETRDRDTQYF.

This clone was counted a single time. V and J are TRBV24-1 and TRBJ2-1, with a possible D match to TRBD2 (6 bases). The CDR3 has 15 residues. In germline, CDR1 is KGHDR, CDR2 SFDVKD. Trimming stripped 4 bases from V and 10 bases from J, with 19 bases between. This CDR3 is CATSDLPSVGYEQFF. CDR3 bases: TGTGCCACCAGTGACCTGCCTAGCGTAGGATACGAGCAGTTCTTC.

The sample holds one count of this clone. The V gene is TRBV11-2, the J gene TRBJ2-1, with 9 positions matching TRBD1. The J segment lost 4 bases and the V segment lost 4 bases, leaving 11 bases of the junction unmatched. Germline CDR1 is SGHAT and CDR2 is FQNNGV. CDR3 length equals 17 residues. In DNA form, the CDR3 reads TGTGCCAGCAGCTCACTCCTTCCGGGACAGGGTTACAATGAGCAGTTCTTC. This sequence encodes CASSSLLPGQGYNEQFF.

For the CDR3, the DNA is TGTGCCAGCAGTCGGGGGGTCCTTAATGAAAAACTGTTTTTT. It yields the protein CASSRGVLNEKLFF. This chain joins TRBV28 and TRBJ1-4; TRBD1 might be the D (5 bases). The germline CDR1 and CDR2 sequences are MDHEN and SYDVKM. V was clipped by 5 bases and J by 4 bases, with 11 bases between them. The CDR3 extends over 14 amino acids.

J is TRBJ2-7 and V is TRBV7-6, with 7 bases that match TRBD1. Germline V gene lookup returns CDR1 SGHVS and CDR2 FNYEAQ. V lost 4 bases and J lost 1; bases outside the gene matches: 4. The CDR3 length is 14 residues. CDR3 in amino acids: CASSSLQGSYEQYF. The CDR3 DNA reads as TGTGCCAGCAGCTCCCTACAGGGGTCCTACGAGCAGTACTTC.

The gene calls are TRBV9 and TRBJ2-2; D is unclear. V lost 4 bases to trimming and J lost 8 bases, with 12 bases between them. The CDR3 runs 13 residues. CDR1 SGDLS and CDR2 YYNGEE come from the germline V gene. The CDR3 protein is CASSYGFSGELFF. CDR3 sequence (DNA): TGTGCCAGCAGCTATGGTTTCAGTGGGGAGCTGTTTTTT.

V and J are TRBV5-8 and TRBJ2-7; 8 bases fit TRBD1. Trimming at V came to 4 bases and at J to 5 bases, leaving 5 bases not matched to a gene. The CDR3 spans 13 residues. Per germline, CDR1 SGHTS and CDR2 YDEGEE. The DNA for the CDR3 is TGTGCCAGCAGCGGACAGGGTAGGAACGAGCAGTACTTC. This codes for CASSGQGRNEQYF.

The table lists this clone with a count of one. This sequence joins TRBV9 and TRBJ2-1; 11 bases are a match to TRBD2. CDR1 is SGDLS and CDR2 is YYNGEE in the germline V gene. V dropped 4 bases and J dropped 6; count of bases not matched to a gene: 9. This CDR3 region has 16 residues. CDR3 DNA sequence: TGTGCCAGCAGCCAGCACGTAGCGGGGGGGGGCAATGAGCAGTTCTTC. As protein: CASSQHVAGGGNEQFF.

This rearrangement joins TRBV7-2 to TRBJ1-5, with D perhaps TRBD1 (6 bases). There are 16 residues in the CDR3. The germline V and J ends were trimmed by 4 bases and 0 bases, with 13 bases remaining between them. The germline CDR1 and CDR2 sequences are SGHTA and FQGNSA. CDR3: CASSSTGYHSNQPQHF. In nucleotides, the CDR3 is TGTGCCAGCAGCTCTACAGGGTACCATAGCAATCAGCCCCAGCATTTT.

The CDR3 loop reads CASSPRLAGGAAKNIQYF. For the CDR3, the DNA is TGTGCCAGCTCACCAAGACTAGCGGGGGGAGCAGCCAAAAACATTCAGTACTTC. The chain couples TRBV18 to TRBJ2-4; 13 bases align to TRBD2. V gave up 2 bases and J gave up 0 bases; unmatched junction bases: 4. Per germline, CDR1 KGHSH and CDR2 LQKENI. The CDR3 length is 18 residues.